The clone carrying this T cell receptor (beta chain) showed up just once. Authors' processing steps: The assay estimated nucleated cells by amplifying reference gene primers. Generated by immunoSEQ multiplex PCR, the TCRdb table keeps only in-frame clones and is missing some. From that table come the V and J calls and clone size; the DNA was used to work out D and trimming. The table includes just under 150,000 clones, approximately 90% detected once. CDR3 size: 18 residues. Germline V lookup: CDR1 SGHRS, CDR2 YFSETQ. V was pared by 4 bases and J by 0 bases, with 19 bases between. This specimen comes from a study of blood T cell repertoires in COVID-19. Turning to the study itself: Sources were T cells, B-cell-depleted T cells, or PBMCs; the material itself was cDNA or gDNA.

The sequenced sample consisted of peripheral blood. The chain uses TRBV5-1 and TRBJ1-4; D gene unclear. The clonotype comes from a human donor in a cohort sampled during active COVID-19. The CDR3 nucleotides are TGCGCCAGCAGCCGAGGGCCTCCGGATCAGGCAACTAATGAAAAACTGTTTTTT. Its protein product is CASSRGPPDQATNEKLFF.